This T cell receptor beta chain was found in a study of blood T cell repertoires in COVID-19. Study details: Specimens from acute and convalescent COVID-19 originated in the United States, Italy and Spain.

All enrollees were about 18 to 89 years old and from under 25 US areas. As originally analysed: Reference gene primer amplification gave estimated nucleated cell counts. Sequenced by immunoSEQ multiplex PCR; TCRdb stores in-frame clones only, minus some. That table gives V, J and clone size, and the DNA gave D and trimming. Of about 220,000 clones in the sample, roughly 88% were seen once. Germline assignment: CDR1 MNHEY and CDR2 SMNVEV (reference sequence). J lost 5 bases, V lost 2 bases, and 5 bases had no gene match. This CDR3 spans 14 amino acids. This clonotype originated in a woman aged 35 to 49 with acute COVID-19. The genes are TRBV27 and TRBJ2-5; TRBD1 matches 7 bases. The sample was PBMCs or T cells enriched from blood (not recorded which). Here the CDR3 reads CASSLDRAWETQYF. The CDR3, as DNA: TGTGCCAGCAGTTTAGACAGGGCCTGGGAGACCCAGTACTTC.